The entry below gives a single T cell receptor beta chain sequence along with its context. Its target is unknown. Relative to the germline gene, one junction end is altered; a read error may explain this. This sample was taken from a study of blood T cells in healthy people across ages. Study as a whole: Template switching recovered approximately one barcoded beta molecule for every two T cells. Study-level points and caveats: Researchers judged that diversity estimates from one million T cells fell short of true values.

The CDR3 is 13 residues long. The germline CDR1 and CDR2 sequences are SGHVS and FNYEAQ. Sample-barcoded 5' priming and a J-beta primer mix drove a second PCR of about 6 to 12 cycles. TCRdb itself ran the 5' RACE reads through MiXCR, one entry per CDR3 protein. The data hold roughly 1,800,000 distinct CDR3 sequences, with 49% observed a single time. Collection of about 9.4 milliliters of peripheral blood was performed for each donor. The receptor's source is a woman between 35 and 50 years old in good health. The sample consisted of blood. V and J are TRBV7-6 and TRBJ1-1; 9 bases match TRBD1. The CDR3 protein is CAGSFPGTGSAFF. The DNA for the CDR3 is TGTGCCGGCAGCTTTCCCGGGACAGGGTCGGCTTTCTTT.